This entry features one TCR beta chain sequence. Its matching antigen is unknown. TCRdb analysed the reads with MiXCR anew, one entry per CDR3 protein. The sample consists of 150,000 to 200,000 distinct CDR3 sequences, about 21% of them appearing once. The sample comes from a study of T cell repertoires in cytomegalovirus infection. Study-wide points: Summed frequency of shared TCR beta families picked out CMV carriers who also had the relevant HLA.

Trimming took 4 bases from V and 6 from J; bases not matched to a gene: 12. Germline V gene sequence: CDR1 SGHDN, CDR2 FVKESK. This CDR3 spans 17 amino acids. The sequence was obtained from a human donor in good health (CMV status not recorded). Some clones in this sample may be carry-over from other donors' samples. The rearrangement links TRBV14 to TRBJ2-2; 9 bases fit TRBD1. The sequenced material came from PBMCs. CDR3 nucleotides: TGTGCCAGCAGCCCCCTTAAGGGACAGGGAGTATCCGGGGAGCTGTTTTTT. Amino acids: CASSPLKGQGVSGELFF.